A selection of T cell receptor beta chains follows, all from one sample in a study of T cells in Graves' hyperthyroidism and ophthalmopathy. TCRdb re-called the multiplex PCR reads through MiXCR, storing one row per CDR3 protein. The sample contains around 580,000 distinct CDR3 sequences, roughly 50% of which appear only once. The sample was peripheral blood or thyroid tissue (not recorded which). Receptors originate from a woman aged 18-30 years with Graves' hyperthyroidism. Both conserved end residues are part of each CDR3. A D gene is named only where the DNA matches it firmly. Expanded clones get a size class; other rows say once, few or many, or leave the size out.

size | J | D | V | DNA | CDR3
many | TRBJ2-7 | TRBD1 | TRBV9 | TGTGCCAGCAGCGTCTACGGACAGGCCGGCGAGCAGTACTTC | CASSVYGQAGEQYF
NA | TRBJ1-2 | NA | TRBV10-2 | TGCGCCAGCAGTGCTCCGGGACCGATTATTCATGGCTACACCTTC | CASSAPGPIIHGYTF
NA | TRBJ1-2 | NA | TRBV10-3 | TGTGCCATCAGTGAGTCGGGGCTCGACTATGGCTACACCTTC | CAISESGLDYGYTF
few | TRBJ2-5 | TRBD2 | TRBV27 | TGTGCCAGCTTTTCAGGTGGACTAGCGGGAGAGCCCCTCGAGACCCAGTACTTC | CASFSGGLAGEPLETQYF
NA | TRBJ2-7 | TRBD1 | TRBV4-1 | TGCGCCAGCAGCCAAGCCCCCGGACAGGGTAACTACGAGCAGTACTTC | CASSQAPGQGNYEQYF
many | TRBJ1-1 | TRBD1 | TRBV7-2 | TGTGCCAGCAGCTTAGTACAGGGGGCGCTGGGCACTGAAGCTTTCTTT | CASSLVQGALGTEAFF
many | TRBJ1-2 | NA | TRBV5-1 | TGCGCCAGCAGCTTGGATATGACGGTACTTTATGGCTACACCTTC | CASSLDMTVLYGYTF
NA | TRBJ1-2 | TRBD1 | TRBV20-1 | TGCAGTGCTACCGCGGACAGGGGGAGGACGAACTATGGCTACACCTTC | CSATADRGRTNYGYTF
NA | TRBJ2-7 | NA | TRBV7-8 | TGTGCCAGCAGCTTAGGTCGCCGACTTGCCTACGAGCAGTACTTC | CASSLGRRLAYEQYF
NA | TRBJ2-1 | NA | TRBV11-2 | TGTGCCAGCAGCCCTGGGACTTACTCCTACAATGAGCAGTTCTTC | CASSPGTYSYNEQFF
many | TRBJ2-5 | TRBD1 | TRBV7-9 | TGTGCCAGCAGCTTACAGGGGGCGTGGGAGACCCAGTACTTC | CASSLQGAWETQYF
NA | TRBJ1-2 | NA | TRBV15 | TGTGCCACCAGACCAAGGCACTATGGCTACACCTTC | CATRPRHYGYTF
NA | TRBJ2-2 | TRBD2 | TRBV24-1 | TGTGCCACCAGTGATAAGGGACTAGCGGGAGAGAGGACCGGGGAGCTGTTTTTT | CATSDKGLAGERTGELFF
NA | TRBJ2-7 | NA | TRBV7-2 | TGTGCCAGCAGCCCCGGGGTCTTAAGCGAGCAGTACTTC | CASSPGVLSEQYF
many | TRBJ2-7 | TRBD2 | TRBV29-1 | TGCAGCGTCGAGGGAGGGTGGGTGTACGAGCAGTACTTC | CSVEGGWVYEQYF
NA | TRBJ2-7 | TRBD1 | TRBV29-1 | TGCAGCAGCCAGGGACAGGGGTACGACGAGCAGTACTTC | CSSQGQGYDEQYF
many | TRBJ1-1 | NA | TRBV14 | TGTGCCAGCAGCCCTCGGCAGGCCGAGAACACTGAAGCTTTCTTT | CASSPRQAENTEAFF
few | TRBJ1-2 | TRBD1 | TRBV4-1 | TGCGCCAGCAGCCAAGAGCACAGGGGGTTGTTTTGGGGTGGAGGGGCCTATGGCTACACCTTC | CASSQEHRGLFWGGGAYGYTF
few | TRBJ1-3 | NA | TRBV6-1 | TGTGCCAGCAGAGCTTTGGGGGTAACCGGAAACACCATATATTTT | CASRALGVTGNTIYF
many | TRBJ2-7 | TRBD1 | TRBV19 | TGTGCCAGTAGCGGAGGGGACAGGAACTACGAGCAGTACTTC | CASSGGDRNYEQYF